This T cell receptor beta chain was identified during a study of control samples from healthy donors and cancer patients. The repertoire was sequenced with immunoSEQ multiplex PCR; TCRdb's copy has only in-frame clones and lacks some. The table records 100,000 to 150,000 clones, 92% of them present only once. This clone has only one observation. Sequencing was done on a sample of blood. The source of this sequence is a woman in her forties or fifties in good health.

CDR3 protein: CASSQMWVGLAGGGDTQYF. The DNA of the CDR3 is TGTGCCAGCAGTCAAATGTGGGTCGGACTAGCGGGAGGTGGCGATACGCAGTATTTT. The chain carries TRBV6-2 or TRBV6-3 and TRBJ2-3; the match to TRBD2 covers 14 bases. The germline V gene has CDR1 MNHEY and CDR2 SVGEGT. The CDR3 covers 19 residues. The ends lost 5 bases at V and 6 bases at J; junction bases unmatched: 16.